These 20 T cell receptor beta chains share one sample of origin, sequenced in a study of CD8 T cells in Susac syndrome. Reverse transcription of roughly 0.45 to 1 ug RNA was performed with random hexamers. TCRdb analysed the immunoSEQ multiplex PCR reads with MiXCR anew, one entry per CDR3 protein. Of about 130,000 distinct CDR3 sequences in the sample, around 91% were seen once. Sequenced input: CD8+ T cells from PBMCs. Receptors were obtained from a human donor with multiple sclerosis.

The chain couples TRBV7-9 to TRBJ2-2; 11 bases agree with TRBD1. J was trimmed by 4 bases and V by 10 bases; bases with no gene match: 8. Germline V gene lookup returns CDR1 SEHNR and CDR2 FQNEAQ (reference sequence). The CDR3 length is 15 residues. CDR3 bases: TGTGCCATCGCCGGGACAGGGGGGTCCACCGGGGAGCTGTTTTTT. Its protein product is CAIAGTGGSTGELFF.

This chain uses TRBV2 with TRBJ2-7; no clear D gene. The CDR3 has 12 residues. Germline V gene lookup returns CDR1 SNHLY and CDR2 FYNNEI. V was cut by 8 bases and J by 2 bases, with 10 bases left in between. CDR3 bases: TGTGCCAGCGAGGAGAGGACCTACGAGCAGTACTTC. Translation: CASEERTYEQYF.

This chain connects TRBV7-2 to TRBJ2-7; D not certain. The CDR3 is 13 residues long. CDR1 is SGHTA and CDR2 is FQGNSA in the germline V gene. Between the trimmed V and J ends, which lost 1 base and 7 bases, there was a span of 11 bases. The chain's CDR3 is CASSLVTLSEQYF. The CDR3 region has the DNA TGTGCCAGCAGCTTAGTAACGTTATCTGAGCAGTACTTC.

The rearrangement uses TRBV2 and TRBJ1-1; D not certain. CDR3 length: 13 residues. Germline values: CDR1 SNHLY, CDR2 FYNNEI. Trimming cost V 7 bases and J 2 bases, with 11 bases left between them. CDR3 coding DNA: TGTGCCAGCAATCTTAGTCCTAACACTGAAGCTTTCTTT. Amino acid sequence: CASNLSPNTEAFF.

This chain links TRBV4-1 with TRBJ2-2; D is ambiguous. The length of the CDR3 is 14 residues. Trimming cost V 0 bases and J 9 bases, with 11 bases left between them. CDR1 MGHRA and CDR2 YSYEKL come from the germline V gene. The CDR3 loop reads CASSQDHQPRELFF. DNA for the CDR3: TGCGCCAGCAGCCAAGATCACCAGCCCAGGGAGCTGTTTTTT.

This chain links TRBV4-1 with TRBJ1-5; D is unresolved. Germline V gives CDR1 MGHRA, CDR2 YSYEKL. This CDR3 comprises 15 residues. V gave up 0 bases and J gave up 7 bases, with 13 bases separating them. The CDR3 loop reads CASSQEGAGRQPQHF. In DNA, the CDR3 is TGCGCCAGCAGCCAAGAGGGCGCAGGTCGCCAGCCCCAGCATTTT.

V and J are TRBV7-9 and TRBJ2-3; D might be TRBD1 (5 bases). Germline V gene lookup returns CDR1 SEHNR and CDR2 FQNEAQ (reference sequence). The V and J ends lost 5 bases and 9 bases respectively, with 12 bases between them. The CDR3 length is 12 residues. The CDR3 nucleotides read TGTGCCAGCAGCCCAGTGGGGCAGACGCAGTATTTT. Its protein is CASSPVGQTQYF. The complete variable domain, with remaining parts taken from reference TRBV7-9 and TRBJ2-3, reads DTGVSQNPRHKITKRGQNVTFRCDPISEHNRLYWYRQTLGQGPEFLTYFQNEAQLEKSRLLSDRFSAERPKGSFSTLEIQRTEQGDSAMYLCASSPVGQTQYFGPGTRLTVL.

This rearrangement joins TRBV3-1 to TRBJ2-3, with TRBD2 identical over 13 bases. The germline V gene has CDR1 LGHDT and CDR2 YNNKEL (reference sequence). The J segment lost 4 bases and the V segment lost 3 bases, leaving 4 bases of the junction unmatched. The CDR3 sequence is 16 residues long. This CDR3 reads CASSQGLAGPSDTQYF. In DNA, the CDR3 is TGTGCCAGCAGCCAGGGACTAGCGGGACCCTCAGATACGCAGTATTTT.

This clonotype appeared once. This chain uses TRBV10-3 with TRBJ2-3; D is undetermined. The CDR3 consists of 15 residues. The germline gives CDR1 ENHRY, CDR2 SYGVKD. The V gene lost 3 bases and the J gene lost 1 base, with 11 bases spanning the gap. CDR3 DNA: TGTGCCATCAGTGACCTGACTCGGGGCACAGATACGCAGTATTTT. Its translation is CAISDLTRGTDTQYF.

The chain uses TRBV12-5 and TRBJ2-2; the D gene is possibly TRBD1 (5 bases). V lost 5 bases, J lost 6 bases, and 10 bases lay in between. The germline CDR1 and CDR2 sequences are LGHNT and FRNRAP. This CDR3 is 13 amino acids long. The CDR3 DNA sequence: TGTGCTAGTGGTCCAGGGTTGTCCGGGGAGCTGTTTTTT. Translated: CASGPGLSGELFF. Looking up the rest from reference TRBV12-5 and TRBJ2-2 gives the full variable domain: DARVTQTPRHKVTEMGQEVTMRCQPILGHNTVFWYRQTMMQGLELLAYFRNRAPLDDSGMPKDRFSAEMPDATLATLKIQPSEPRDSAVYFCASGPGLSGELFFGEGSRLTVL.

The chain employs TRBV20-1 and TRBJ2-1; 9 bases are shared with TRBD2. The CDR3 is 17 residues long. Germline CDR1 DFQATT, CDR2 SNEGSKA (reference sequence). The junction had 10 bases not matched to a gene; V was cut back by 0 bases and J by 4 bases. In nucleotides, the CDR3 is TGCAGTGCTAGAGATCTGATAGCGGGAGAAGTATACAATGAGCAGTTCTTC. It specifies CSARDLIAGEVYNEQFF.

The V call is TRBV27, the J call TRBJ1-1, with D unresolved. The V end lost 5 bases, the J end lost 1 base, and 8 bases lay between the germline ends. From germline, CDR1 is MNHEY and CDR2 SMNVEV (reference sequence). This CDR3 has 13 amino acids. CDR3 nucleotide sequence: TGTGCCAGCAGTCCCCGGGCGAACACTGAAGCTTTCTTT. Its protein product is CASSPRANTEAFF.

The chain is built from TRBV20-1 and TRBJ2-5, with D possibly matching TRBD1 (5 bases). The CDR3 spans 14 residues. V lost 3 bases and J lost 3, with 14 bases in between. The V gene's germline CDR1 is DFQATT and CDR2 SNEGSKA (reference sequence). CDR3 sequence reads: CSARGRSLKETQYF. The DNA of the CDR3 is TGCAGTGCTAGGGGGCGGAGCCTTAAAGAGACCCAGTACTTC.

This clonotype appeared a single time. The rearrangement links TRBV5-1 to TRBJ2-7, with a possible D match to TRBD2 (6 bases). The germline V and J ends were trimmed by 3 bases and 7 bases, with 14 bases remaining between them. CDR1 and CDR2 (germline): SGHRS, YFSETQ. CDR3 length: 13 amino acids. The CDR3 protein is CASSSGGLGEQYF. Written as DNA, the CDR3 is TGCGCCAGCAGCTCCGGGGGATTGGGGGAGCAGTACTTC.

The count of this clonotype is one. The chain uses TRBV9 and TRBJ2-5; perhaps TRBD2 as D (5 bases). This CDR3 is 14 amino acids long. Germline V gene data show CDR1 as SGDLS and CDR2 as YYNGEE. Deletions cut 3 bases from V and 0 bases from J, with 9 bases between. CDR3 residues: CASSAPGYQETQYF. CDR3 DNA: TGTGCCAGCAGCGCCCCGGGGTACCAAGAGACCCAGTACTTC.

The CDR3 region has the DNA TGTGCCAGCTCACCCTCGGGAATCGACCTTAAGTATGGCTACACCTTC. It translates to CASSPSGIDLKYGYTF. This rearrangement joins TRBV18 to TRBJ1-2; D remains unclear. Germline CDR1 reads KGHSH; CDR2 reads LQKENI. Trimming left V 3 bases short and J 5 bases short, with 19 bases between. The CDR3 runs to 16 residues. Based on the CDR3 plus reference TRBV18 and TRBJ1-2, the full variable domain is NAGVMQNPRHLVRRRGQEARLRCSPMKGHSHVYWYRQLPEEGLKFMVYLQKENIIDESGMPKERFSAEFPKEGPSILRIQQVVRGDSAAYFCASSPSGIDLKYGYTFGSGTRLTVV.

The chain is built from TRBV7-9 and TRBJ2-7, with D possibly matching TRBD2 (6 bases). The CDR3 sequence is 14 residues long. Germline V CDR1 and CDR2: SEHNR, FQNEAQ (reference sequence). The V end was cut by 5 bases, the J end by 0 bases, with 11 bases between. The CDR3, as DNA: TGTGCCAGCAGCGAGGACGGGAGCTCCTACGAGCAGTACTTC. Amino acid sequence: CASSEDGSSYEQYF. Full variable domain (missing parts from reference TRBV7-9 and TRBJ2-7): DTGVSQNPRHKITKRGQNVTFRCDPISEHNRLYWYRQTLGQGPEFLTYFQNEAQLEKSRLLSDRFSAERPKGSFSTLEIQRTEQGDSAMYLCASSEDGSSYEQYFGPGTRLTVT.

The CDR3 DNA reads as TGTGCCAGCAGCTTCGCGGGGCTAGAGAACAATGAGCAGTTCTTC. Protein: CASSFAGLENNEQFF. The rearrangement links TRBV5-4 to TRBJ2-1; the D gene is possibly TRBD2 (6 bases). Germline V gives CDR1 SGHNT, CDR2 YYREEE (reference sequence). Deletions cut 2 bases from V and 5 bases from J, with 14 bases between. The CDR3 is made up of 15 amino acids.

This sequence joins TRBV5-6 and TRBJ1-2; 8 bases fit TRBD1. The CDR3 contains 15 residues. V lost 4 bases and J lost 4; bases outside the gene matches: 9. Per the germline V gene, CDR1 is SGHDT and CDR2 is YYEEEE. The DNA of the CDR3 is TGTGCCAGCAGCCCGCCCGCCAGGGGGCCCTATGGCTACACCTTC. The encoded protein is CASSPPARGPYGYTF.

The rearrangement joins TRBV27 to TRBJ2-2; D not certain. Germline assignment: CDR1 MNHEY and CDR2 SMNVEV (reference sequence). The length of the CDR3 is 12 residues. V was cut by 5 bases and J by 4 bases, with 5 bases left in between. The CDR3 DNA sequence: TGTGCCAGCAGTACGCCCACCGGGGAGCTGTTTTTT. This encodes CASSTPTGELFF.